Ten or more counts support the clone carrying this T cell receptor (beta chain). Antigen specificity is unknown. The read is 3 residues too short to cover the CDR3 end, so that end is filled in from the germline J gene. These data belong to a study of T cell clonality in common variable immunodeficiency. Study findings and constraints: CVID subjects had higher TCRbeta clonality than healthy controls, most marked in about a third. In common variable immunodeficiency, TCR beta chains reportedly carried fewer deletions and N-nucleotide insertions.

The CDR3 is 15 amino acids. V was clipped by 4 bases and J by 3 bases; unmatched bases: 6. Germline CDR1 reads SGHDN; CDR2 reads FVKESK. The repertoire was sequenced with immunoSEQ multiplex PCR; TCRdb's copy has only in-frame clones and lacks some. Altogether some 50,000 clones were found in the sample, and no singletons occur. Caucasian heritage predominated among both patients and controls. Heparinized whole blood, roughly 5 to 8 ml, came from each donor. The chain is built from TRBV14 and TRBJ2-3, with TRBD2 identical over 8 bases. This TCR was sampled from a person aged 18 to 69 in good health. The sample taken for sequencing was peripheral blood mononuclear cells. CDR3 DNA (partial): TGTGCCAGCAGCCGCCCGGGGGGGCTAACAGATACG. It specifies CASSRPGGLTDT. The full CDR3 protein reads CASSRPGGLTDTQYF.